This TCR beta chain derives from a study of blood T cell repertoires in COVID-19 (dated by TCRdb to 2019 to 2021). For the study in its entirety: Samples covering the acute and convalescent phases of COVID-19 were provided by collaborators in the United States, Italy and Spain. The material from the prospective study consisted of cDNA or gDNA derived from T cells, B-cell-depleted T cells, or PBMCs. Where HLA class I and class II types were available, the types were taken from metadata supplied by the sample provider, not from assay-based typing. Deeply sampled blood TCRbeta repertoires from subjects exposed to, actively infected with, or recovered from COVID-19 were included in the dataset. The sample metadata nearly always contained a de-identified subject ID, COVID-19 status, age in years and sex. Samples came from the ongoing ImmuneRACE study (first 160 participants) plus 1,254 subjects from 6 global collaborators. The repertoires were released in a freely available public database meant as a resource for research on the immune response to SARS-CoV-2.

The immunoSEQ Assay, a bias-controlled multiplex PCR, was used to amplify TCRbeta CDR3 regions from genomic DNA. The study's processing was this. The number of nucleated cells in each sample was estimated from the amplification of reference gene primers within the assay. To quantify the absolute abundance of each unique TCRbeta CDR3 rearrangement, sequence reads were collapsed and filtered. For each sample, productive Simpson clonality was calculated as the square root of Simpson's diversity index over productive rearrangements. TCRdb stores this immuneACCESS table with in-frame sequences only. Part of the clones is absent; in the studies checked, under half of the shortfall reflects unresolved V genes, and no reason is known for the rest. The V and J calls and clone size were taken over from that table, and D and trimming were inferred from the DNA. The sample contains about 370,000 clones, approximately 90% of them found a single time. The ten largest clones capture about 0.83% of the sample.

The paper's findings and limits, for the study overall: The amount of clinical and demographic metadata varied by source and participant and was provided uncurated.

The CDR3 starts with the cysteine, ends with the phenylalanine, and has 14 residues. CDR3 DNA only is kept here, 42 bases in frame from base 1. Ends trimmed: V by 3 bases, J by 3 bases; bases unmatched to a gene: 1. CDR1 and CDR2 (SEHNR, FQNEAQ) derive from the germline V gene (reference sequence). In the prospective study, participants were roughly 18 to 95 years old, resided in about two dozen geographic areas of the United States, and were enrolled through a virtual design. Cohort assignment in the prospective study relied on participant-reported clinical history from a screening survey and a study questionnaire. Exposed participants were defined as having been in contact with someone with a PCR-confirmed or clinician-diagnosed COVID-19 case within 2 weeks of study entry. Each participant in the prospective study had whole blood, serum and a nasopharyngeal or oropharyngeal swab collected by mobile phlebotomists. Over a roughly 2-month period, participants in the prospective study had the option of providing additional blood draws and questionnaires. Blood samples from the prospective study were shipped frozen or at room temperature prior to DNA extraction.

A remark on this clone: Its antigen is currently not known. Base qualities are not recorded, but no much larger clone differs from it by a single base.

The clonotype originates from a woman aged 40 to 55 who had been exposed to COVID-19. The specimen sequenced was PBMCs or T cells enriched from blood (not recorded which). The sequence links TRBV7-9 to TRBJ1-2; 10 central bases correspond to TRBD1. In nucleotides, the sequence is TGTGCCAGCAGCTTCGGGACAGGGGACTATGGCTACACCTTC. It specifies CASSFGTGDYGYTF.